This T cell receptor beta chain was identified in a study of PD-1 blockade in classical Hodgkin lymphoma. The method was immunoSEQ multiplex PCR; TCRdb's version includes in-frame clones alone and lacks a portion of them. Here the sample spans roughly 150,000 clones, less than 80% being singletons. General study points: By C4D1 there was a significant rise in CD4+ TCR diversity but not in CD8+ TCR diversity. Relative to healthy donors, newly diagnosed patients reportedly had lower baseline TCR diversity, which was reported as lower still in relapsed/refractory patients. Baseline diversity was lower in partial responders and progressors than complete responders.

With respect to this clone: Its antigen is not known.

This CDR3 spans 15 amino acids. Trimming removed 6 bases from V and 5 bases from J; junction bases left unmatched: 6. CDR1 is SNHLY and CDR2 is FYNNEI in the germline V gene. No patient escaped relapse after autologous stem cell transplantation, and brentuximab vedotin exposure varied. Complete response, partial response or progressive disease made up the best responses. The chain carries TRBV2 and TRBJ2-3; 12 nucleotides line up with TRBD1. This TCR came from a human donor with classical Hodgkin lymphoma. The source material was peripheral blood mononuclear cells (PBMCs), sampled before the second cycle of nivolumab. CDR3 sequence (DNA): TGTGCCAGCAGCGGGACAGGGGGCCAGCGAGATACGCAGTATTTT. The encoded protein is CASSGTGGQRDTQYF.